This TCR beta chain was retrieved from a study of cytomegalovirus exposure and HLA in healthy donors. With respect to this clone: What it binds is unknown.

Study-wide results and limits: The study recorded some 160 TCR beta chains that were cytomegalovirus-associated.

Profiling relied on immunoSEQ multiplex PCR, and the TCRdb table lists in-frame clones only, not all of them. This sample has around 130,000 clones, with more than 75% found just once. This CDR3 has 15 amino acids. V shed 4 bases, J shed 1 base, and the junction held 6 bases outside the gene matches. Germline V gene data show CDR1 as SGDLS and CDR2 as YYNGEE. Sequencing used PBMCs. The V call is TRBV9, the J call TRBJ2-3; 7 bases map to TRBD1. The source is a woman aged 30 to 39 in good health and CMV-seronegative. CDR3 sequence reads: CASSTRTGRTDTQYF. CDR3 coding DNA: TGTGCCAGCAGCACCAGGACAGGTCGCACAGATACGCAGTATTTT. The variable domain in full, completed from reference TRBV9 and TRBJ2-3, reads DSGVTQTPKHLITATGQRVTLRCSPRSGDLSVYWYQQSLDQGLQFLIQYYNGEERAKGNILERFSAQQFPDLHSELNLSSLELGDSALYFCASSTRTGRTDTQYFGPGTRLTVL.